The entry that follows covers one TCR beta chain sequence. Assay used: immunoSEQ multiplex PCR; TCRdb lists only in-frame clones, some missing. This table holds about 400,000 clones, 80% to 90% found once. This CDR3 comprises 16 residues. Germline loops: CDR1 PRHDT, CDR2 FYEKMQ (reference sequence). The ends were cut back, 5 bases at V and 0 bases at J, with 11 bases in the middle. These data belong to a study of blood T cell repertoires in COVID-19. Across the whole study: Donors in the United States, Italy and Spain gave samples during acute or convalescent COVID-19.

The study assigned cohorts using participant-reported clinical history. The TCR was taken from a middle-aged man in a cohort exposed to, infected with or recovered from COVID-19 (not recorded which). Sample: PBMCs or T cells enriched from blood (not recorded which). The rearrangement joins TRBV13 to TRBJ2-6; a weak D match, TRBD1 (5 bases). The CDR3 nucleotides read TGTGCCAGCAGCCCGACAGATTCCTCTGGGGCCAACGTCCTGACTTTC. Its translation is CASSPTDSSGANVLTF.